A selection of T cell receptor beta chains follows, all from one sample in a study of blood T cell repertoires in COVID-19. The protocol was immunoSEQ multiplex PCR, while the TCRdb copy is restricted to in-frame clones and leaves out a portion. This table holds about 320,000 clones, under 90% found once. The sample was peripheral blood. Source of these receptors: a woman aged 30 to 39 with COVID-19, enrolled during active disease. Both conserved end residues are part of each CDR3. The D gene is left open where the match is weak. Clone size is given for some rows only: seen once, a few or many times, or a class if the clone is expanded.

D,size,V,J,CDR3,DNA
-,-,TRBV10-3,TRBJ2-7,CATRTEDRYEQYF,TGTGCCACCCGGACAGAGGACCGCTACGAGCAGTACTTC
TRBD1,-,TRBV19,TRBJ1-5,CASSRGAQPQHF,TGTGCCAGTAGCAGGGGGGCCCAGCCCCAGCATTTT
TRBD2,-,TRBV7-2,TRBJ2-5,CASSFVGLAVETQYF,TGTGCCAGCAGCTTTGTTGGACTAGCGGTAGAGACCCAGTACTTC
-,once,TRBV11-3,TRBJ2-1,CASSTEISPIYNEQFF,TGTGCCAGCAGCACCGAGATTTCCCCCATTTACAATGAGCAGTTCTTC
TRBD2,once,TRBV7-2,TRBJ2-7,CASSLSVGRGDSYEQYF,TGTGCCAGCAGCTTAAGTGTGGGGCGGGGGGACTCCTACGAGCAGTACTTC
-,-,TRBV12-2,TRBJ1-2,CASRLRVYGYTF,TGTGCAAGTCGTCTCCGGGTCTATGGCTACACCTTC
-,-,TRBV28,TRBJ2-7,CASSPEAAAGFHEQYF,TGTGCCAGCAGCCCCGAGGCGGCGGCCGGTTTCCACGAGCAGTACTTC
-,few,TRBV6-1,TRBJ1-1,CASSEFGKNTEAFF,TGTGCCAGCAGTGAGTTTGGCAAGAACACTGAAGCTTTCTTT
TRBD1,once,TRBV10-3,TRBJ1-4,CAISDRGDEKLFF,TGTGCCATCAGTGACAGGGGGGATGAAAAACTGTTTTTT
-,-,TRBV12-3/TRBV12-4,TRBJ1-2,CASRYTGLKGYTF,TGTGCCAGCAGATATACAGGGTTAAAGGGCTACACCTTC
-,-,TRBV7-9,TRBJ1-5,CASSWGENNQPQHF,TGTGCCAGCAGCTGGGGCGAGAACAATCAGCCCCAGCATTTT
-,-,TRBV21-1,TRBJ2-5,CASSKGTGANGETQYF,TGTGCCAGCAGCAAAGGGACAGGGGCGAATGGAGAGACCCAGTACTTC
TRBD1,once,TRBV9,TRBJ1-2,CASTLIWGQENYGYTF,TGTGCCAGCACCTTAATTTGGGGACAGGAGAACTATGGCTACACCTTC
-,-,TRBV6-5,TRBJ1-2,CASSSGYGYTF,TGTGCCAGCAGCAGCGGCTATGGCTACACCTTC
-,-,TRBV27,TRBJ2-7,CASSRSGGRSYEQYF,TGTGCCAGCAGTCGCTCCGGTGGTCGGTCCTACGAGCAGTACTTC
-,-,TRBV5-1,TRBJ1-4,CASSLAIRGSNEKLFF,TGCGCCAGCAGCTTGGCAATCAGGGGTTCTAATGAAAAACTGTTTTTT
TRBD1,-,TRBV7-8,TRBJ2-7,CASSLVRRQGTYEQYF,TGTGCCAGCAGCTTAGTTCGTAGACAGGGGACCTACGAGCAGTACTTC
-,once,TRBV20-1,TRBJ1-6,CSASPRKESSYNSPLHF,TGCAGTGCTAGTCCGCGAAAGGAGAGCTCCTATAATTCACCCCTCCACTTT